The 14 T cell receptor beta chains listed next were all sequenced from one sample in a study of CD8+CD57+ T cells in acquired aplastic anemia. Patients selected for sequencing had displayed CD8+CD57+ cell expansion by flow cytometry. Profiles of TCR beta VDJ and CDR3 were generated from a genomic DNA template. TCRdb re-analysed the reads in MiXCR, keeping a single row per CDR3 protein. The repertoire holds some 170,000 distinct CDR3 sequences, with roughly 60% as singletons. The source material was sorted CD4+, CD8+, or CD8+CD57+ T cells (not recorded which) from PBMCs. Receptor source: a human donor with aplastic anemia.

The gene calls are TRBV2 and TRBJ2-7; D might be TRBD1 (5 bases). In germline, CDR1 is SNHLY, CDR2 FYNNEI. Trimming pared 6 bases from V and 1 base from J, leaving 16 bases between. The CDR3 has 15 amino acids. The CDR3 DNA sequence: TGTGCCAGCAGGGAGACAGCATTCGGGTCCTACGAGCAGTACTTC. Encoded protein: CASRETAFGSYEQYF.

This clonotype appeared many times. The J gene is TRBJ2-1, the V gene TRBV7-9; 12 positions agree with TRBD2. V lost 5 bases, J lost 8 bases, and 7 bases stayed unmatched. CDR3 length equals 15 residues. Germline CDR1 is SEHNR and CDR2 is FQNEAQ (reference sequence). The DNA of the CDR3 is TGTGCCAGCAGCCAACCTAGCGGGGGGGCCGATGAGCAGTTCTTC. This sequence encodes CASSQPSGGADEQFF.

V and J are TRBV7-8 and TRBJ2-2; D gene unclear. The CDR3 is 14 residues long. Germline V gene sequence: CDR1 SGHVS, CDR2 FQNEAQ. With 2 bases removed from V and 0 bases from J, the gap between germline ends came to 4 bases. In nucleotides, the CDR3 is TGTGCCAGCAGCTTAATGACGAACACCGGGGAGCTGTTTTTT. Encoded protein: CASSLMTNTGELFF.

The V and J genes are TRBV7-6 and TRBJ1-5, with D possibly TRBD1 on 6 matching bases. The germline V and J ends were trimmed by 5 bases and 5 bases, with 16 bases remaining between them. The CDR3 covers 15 residues. Germline V lookup: CDR1 SGHVS, CDR2 FNYEAQ. The CDR3 here is CASSAERGRDQPQHF. As DNA, the CDR3 is TGTGCCAGCAGCGCTGAAAGGGGGAGGGATCAGCCCCAGCATTTT.

This clonotype occurred a few times. One end of the junction fails to match germline, which may point to a read error. The chain links TRBV4-1 to TRBJ2-3; TRBD1 matches 10 bases. Per the germline V gene, CDR1 is MGHRA and CDR2 is YSYEKL. The length of the CDR3 is 15 residues. CDR3 nucleotide sequence: TGTGCCAGCAGGGGACAGGGGCTAGGCACAGATACGCAGTATTTT. Translating it yields CASRGQGLGTDTQYF.

This chain connects TRBV4-2 to TRBJ2-3; D is possibly TRBD2 (6 bases). The CDR3 consists of 16 residues. V dropped 5 bases and J dropped 0 bases, with 15 bases sitting between them. Germline V gives CDR1 LGHNA, CDR2 YNFKEQ. This chain's CDR3 is CASSLGGTGSTDTQYF. In DNA, the CDR3 is TGTGCCAGCAGCTTGGGGGGTACAGGAAGCACAGATACGCAGTATTTT.

This clonotype was recorded a few times. The chain uses TRBV12-3 or TRBV12-4 and TRBJ1-1; D call uncertain. With 5 bases removed from V and 0 bases from J, the gap between germline ends came to 7 bases. The length of the CDR3 is 13 residues. The chain's CDR3 is CASSPPMNTEAFF. CDR3 nucleotide sequence: TGTGCCAGCAGTCCCCCGATGAACACTGAAGCTTTCTTT.

This chain connects TRBV7-8 to TRBJ2-3, with TRBD2 as a possible D gene (6 bases). The CDR3 is 15 amino acids. Germline V gene lookup returns CDR1 SGHVS and CDR2 FQNEAQ. Trimming stripped 0 bases from V and 4 bases from J, with 11 bases between. CDR3 in DNA: TGTGCCAGCAGCTTAGCGTTAATAGCGGCAGATACGCAGTATTTT. It is translated as CASSLALIAADTQYF.

V is TRBV20-1 and J is TRBJ2-5, with 8 bases fitting TRBD1. Germline V gene sequence: CDR1 DFQATT, CDR2 SNEGSKA (reference sequence). This CDR3 has 14 amino acids. Trimming took 3 bases from V and 7 from J; bases not matched to a gene: 10. The chain's CDR3 is CSARGGQGLWTQYF. DNA for the CDR3: TGCAGTGCTAGGGGCGGACAGGGTCTTTGGACCCAGTACTTC.

This chain connects TRBV7-9 to TRBJ2-5; D is possibly TRBD2 (6 bases). V shed 2 bases and J shed 7 bases, with 17 bases lying between them. The CDR3 is made up of 15 amino acids. The germline gives CDR1 SEHNR, CDR2 FQNEAQ (reference sequence). This CDR3 reads CASSLFDGSNPTQYF. In DNA, the CDR3 is TGTGCCAGCAGCTTATTTGACGGGAGCAACCCGACCCAGTACTTC.

There are many counts of this clonotype. The rearrangement links TRBV6-6 to TRBJ1-3, with 8 bases fitting TRBD1. Germline CDR1 and CDR2: MNHNY and SVGAGI (reference sequence). The CDR3 length is 16 residues. With 0 bases clipped from V and 4 bases from J, the junction kept 5 bases outside the gene matches. The CDR3 here is CASSYSTTGGGNTIYF. The CDR3 region has the DNA TGTGCCAGCAGTTACTCGACCACAGGGGGAGGAAACACCATATATTTT.

In this sample, this clonotype turned up many times. This chain uses TRBV19 with TRBJ1-2; no definite D call. Germline CDR1 reads LNHDA; CDR2 reads SQIVND (reference sequence). The CDR3 contains 13 residues. Between the trimmed V and J ends, which lost 1 base and 5 bases, there was a span of 8 bases. The CDR3 region has the DNA TGTGCCAGTAGTATAGGGGCTGGATATGGCTACACCTTC. Its translation: CASSIGAGYGYTF.

This clonotype turned up a few times. This rearrangement joins TRBV24-1 to TRBJ2-1, with 9 bases identical to TRBD1. Losses at the gene ends were 1 base for V and 7 bases for J; bases not matched to a gene: 7. The germline CDR1 and CDR2 sequences are KGHDR and SFDVKD. CDR3 length: 16 residues. The CDR3 loop is CATSDFLETGGNEQFF. DNA of the CDR3: TGTGCCACCAGTGATTTCCTAGAGACAGGGGGGAATGAGCAGTTCTTC.

This clonotype showed up just a few times. The junction shows a germline mismatch at one end, possibly a read error. J is TRBJ2-1 and V is TRBV4-1; 9 nucleotides line up with TRBD2. The CDR3 is made up of 15 amino acids. Looked up from germline, CDR1 is MGHRA and CDR2 is YSYEKL. The DNA of the CDR3 is TGCGCCGGCAGCCAGGAACCGGGACTAGCAGTTGAGCAGTTCTTC. It specifies CAGSQEPGLAVEQFF.